This TCR beta chain was profiled in a study of cytomegalovirus exposure and HLA in healthy donors. Points from the study as a whole: Later analysis associated a missense DCLRE1C variant with TCR beta V- and J-gene trimming. Usually a TCR sequence was rare, but some public TCRs were found in many donors. For most TCR beta V segments, an earlier analysis put the productive rate at about 87% or about 30% of the time.

The CDR3 sequence is 16 residues long. V was clipped by 3 bases and J by 7 bases; unmatched bases: 8. CDR1 WNHNN and CDR2 SYGVQD come from the germline V gene (reference sequence). This clone was found a few times. Its cognate antigen is unknown. PCR was performed using 60 Vbeta and 13 Jbeta primers. Profiled with immunoSEQ multiplex PCR; TCRdb holds only in-frame clones, not every one. There are about 190,000 clones in the sample; around three quarters occur only once, and around 1.6% lies in the top ten. Sequences were obtained from PBMCs. This clonotype was sampled from a woman between 18 and 29 years old in good health and CMV-seronegative. The chain recombines TRBV10-1 with TRBJ2-1; 11 nucleotides line up with TRBD2. This CDR3 reads CASSELGTSGWNEQFF. In DNA, the CDR3 is TGCGCCAGCAGTGAATTGGGGACTAGCGGCTGGAATGAGCAGTTCTTC.